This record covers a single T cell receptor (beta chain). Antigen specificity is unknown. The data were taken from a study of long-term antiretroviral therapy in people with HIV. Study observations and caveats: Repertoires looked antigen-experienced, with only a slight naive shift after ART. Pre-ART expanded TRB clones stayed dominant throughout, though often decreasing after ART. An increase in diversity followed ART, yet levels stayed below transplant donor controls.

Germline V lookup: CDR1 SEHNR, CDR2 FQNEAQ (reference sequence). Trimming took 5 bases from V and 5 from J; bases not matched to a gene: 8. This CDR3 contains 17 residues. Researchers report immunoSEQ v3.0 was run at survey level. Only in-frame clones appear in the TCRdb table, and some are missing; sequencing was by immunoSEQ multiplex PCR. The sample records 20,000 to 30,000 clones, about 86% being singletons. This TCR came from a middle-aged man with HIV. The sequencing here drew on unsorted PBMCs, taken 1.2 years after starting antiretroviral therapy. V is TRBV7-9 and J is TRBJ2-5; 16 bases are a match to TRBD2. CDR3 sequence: CASSPGLAGGSGETQYF. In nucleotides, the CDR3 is TGTGCCAGCAGCCCGGGACTAGCGGGGGGGTCGGGCGAGACCCAGTACTTC.